These 31 T cell receptor beta chains share one sample of origin, sequenced in a study of T cells in Graves' hyperthyroidism and ophthalmopathy. TCR beta CDR3 sequences were amplified from RNA transcripts. A first-round RT-PCR of the TCR CDR3 used the HTBI primer set. TCRdb passed the multiplex PCR reads through MiXCR, listing each CDR3 protein once. The sample lists more than 650,000 distinct CDR3 sequences, 11% to 15% seen once, with about 9.4% in the top ten. Sequencing was performed on blood. Receptors originate from a woman between 18 and 29 years old with Graves' hyperthyroidism.

This clonotype was recorded a few times. This chain links TRBV10-3 with TRBJ2-5; TRBD2 agrees at 9 bases. Trimming cost V 6 bases and J 2 bases; bases outside gene matches: 7. The length of the CDR3 is 15 residues. CDR1 is ENHRY and CDR2 is SYGVKD in the germline V gene. Here the CDR3 reads CAIRPGLASQETQYF. The CDR3, as DNA: TGTGCCATCAGACCGGGACTAGCCTCTCAAGAGACCCAGTACTTC.

The rearrangement uses TRBV3-1 and TRBJ2-7; 8 bases agree with TRBD2. The CDR3 loop spans 15 amino acids. Trimming at V came to 4 bases and at J to 5 bases, leaving 10 bases not matched to a gene. The germline V gene encodes CDR1 LGHDT and CDR2 YNNKEL (reference sequence). CDR3 in DNA: TGTGCCAGCAGCCCCTGGACAGCGGGAGAGGACGAGCAGTACTTC. Amino acid sequence: CASSPWTAGEDEQYF.

This clonotype has a handful of counts. This rearrangement joins TRBV7-9 to TRBJ2-6; D is unresolved. The CDR3 is 14 residues long. The germline V gene encodes CDR1 SEHNR and CDR2 FQNEAQ (reference sequence). Trimming removed 11 bases from V and 0 bases from J, with 11 bases in between. CDR3 DNA sequence: TGTGCCGGCATTGTGATCTCTGGGGCCAACGTCCTGACTTTC. This encodes CAGIVISGANVLTF.

In its sample, this clonotype was seen many times. V is TRBV2 and J is TRBJ1-5; the match to TRBD1 covers 8 bases. The junction had 4 bases not matched to a gene; V was cut back by 6 bases and J by 0 bases. The germline V gene has CDR1 SNHLY and CDR2 FYNNEI. The CDR3 has 15 residues. The CDR3 DNA follows: TGTGCCAGCAGCCAGGGGGCCTATAGCAATCAGCCCCAGCATTTT. This codes for CASSQGAYSNQPQHF.

The V gene is TRBV20-1, the J gene TRBJ2-1; 7 bases map to TRBD2. The junction had 3 bases not matched to a gene; V was cut back by 6 bases and J by 7 bases. The CDR3 is 11 residues long. CDR1 and CDR2 from the germline V gene are DFQATT and SNEGSKA (reference sequence). CDR3 DNA: TGCAGTGCCATTAGCGGGAATGAGCAGTTCTTC. It translates to CSAISGNEQFF.

This clonotype was observed a handful of times. The chain joins TRBV9 to TRBJ1-6; D gene unclear. From germline, CDR1 is SGDLS and CDR2 YYNGEE. This CDR3 region has 14 residues. V was clipped by 0 bases and J by 6 bases, with 7 bases between them. CDR3 DNA: TGTGCCAGCAGCGTAGCGGCAGTTAATTCACCCCTCCACTTT. Its protein product is CASSVAAVNSPLHF.

This clonotype has at least ten counts. The chain links TRBV6-5 to TRBJ1-2; TRBD1 might be the D (6 bases). Between the trimmed V and J ends, which lost 2 bases and 8 bases, there was a span of 18 bases. Germline V gene data show CDR1 as MNHEY and CDR2 as SVGAGI. The CDR3 runs 15 residues. CDR3 loop: CASSYRDTYHQGYTF. The CDR3 DNA sequence: TGTGCCAGCAGTTACCGGGACACCTACCACCAAGGCTACACCTTC.

In its sample, this clonotype was seen many times. CDR3 nucleotide sequence: TGTGCCAGCAGTGAAAGTCCGACCGGGCGCGGCGAGCAGTACTTC. It translates to CASSESPTGRGEQYF. The rearrangement links TRBV2 to TRBJ2-7; no clear D gene. The CDR3 is 15 residues long. Germline V gene lookup returns CDR1 SNHLY and CDR2 FYNNEI. Trimming took off 2 bases at V and 6 bases at J, with 17 bases between the two ends.

The chain has TRBV20-1 and TRBJ2-2, with D perhaps matching TRBD1 (5 bases). Trimming removed 6 bases at V and 6 bases at J, with 11 bases between. From germline, CDR1 is DFQATT and CDR2 SNEGSKA (reference sequence). The CDR3 extends over 12 amino acids. The chain's CDR3 is CSARGGPGELFF. CDR3 nucleotide sequence: TGCAGTGCAAGGGGCGGCCCCGGGGAGCTGTTTTTT.

The table lists this clonotype with many counts. This sequence joins TRBV7-9 and TRBJ2-3, with 7 bases lining up with TRBD2. V lost 0 bases to trimming and J lost 6 bases; unmatched junction nucleotides: 3. The V gene's germline CDR1 is SEHNR and CDR2 FQNEAQ (reference sequence). This CDR3 comprises 14 residues. This chain's CDR3 is CASSLAGGKDTQYF. The CDR3 DNA follows: TGTGCCAGCAGCTTAGCGGGAGGGAAGGATACGCAGTATTTT. The entire variable domain, with the rest obtained from reference TRBV7-9 and TRBJ2-3, is as follows: DTGVSQNPRHKITKRGQNVTFRCDPISEHNRLYWYRQTLGQGPEFLTYFQNEAQLEKSRLLSDRFSAERPKGSFSTLEIQRTEQGDSAMYLCASSLAGGKDTQYFGPGTRLTVL.

The rearrangement links TRBV30 to TRBJ2-4, with a weak D call TRBD2 (6 bases). The CDR3 spans 16 residues. CDR1 is GTSNPN, CDR2 SVGIG, per germline (reference sequence). Trimming took 0 bases from V and 0 from J, leaving 12 bases between them. As DNA, the CDR3 is TGTGCCTGGAGTGTACGTCGGGGGATAGCCAAAAACATTCAGTACTTC. Translation: CAWSVRRGIAKNIQYF.

This clonotype was seen repeatedly, ten times or more. The chain couples TRBV6-5 to TRBJ2-2; no firm D call. This CDR3 has 14 residues. The germline V and J ends were trimmed by 0 bases and 4 bases, with 6 bases remaining between them. CDR1 is MNHEY and CDR2 is SVGAGI in the germline V gene. CDR3 coding DNA: TGTGCCAGCAGTTACTCGATTACCACCGGGGAGCTGTTTTTT. This codes for CASSYSITTGELFF.

This clonotype has a handful of counts. The CDR3 spells CSARDGAGQGFVSTQHF. Written as DNA, the CDR3 is TGCAGTGCTAGAGATGGGGCAGGACAGGGGTTTGTATCGACCCAGCATTTT. The V and J genes are TRBV20-1 and TRBJ1-5; 9 nucleotides match TRBD1. The J segment lost 11 bases and the V segment lost 0 bases, leaving 17 bases of the junction unmatched. In germline, CDR1 is DFQATT, CDR2 SNEGSKA (reference sequence). The CDR3 is made up of 17 amino acids.

This clonotype was found a few times. The chain combines TRBV2 with TRBJ2-2; TRBD2 matches 7 bases. V lost 8 bases and J lost 2; bases outside the gene matches: 14. The CDR3 is 17 amino acids. Germline-derived CDR1 and CDR2 are SNHLY and FYNNEI. This chain's CDR3 is CASPDGRRECNTGELFF. The CDR3 DNA sequence: TGTGCCAGCCCCGACGGGAGGCGGGAGTGTAACACCGGGGAGCTGTTTTTT.

This clonotype was counted many times. The chain recombines TRBV27 with TRBJ2-5, with D possibly being TRBD1 (5 bases). Per germline, CDR1 MNHEY and CDR2 SMNVEV (reference sequence). The ends were cut back, 6 bases at V and 5 bases at J, with 22 bases in the middle. This CDR3 has 16 residues. The CDR3 nucleotides read TGTGCCAGCAGCCAATTCCAGGGCCACAAAGGGGAGACCCAGTACTTC. It translates to CASSQFQGHKGETQYF.

Remarks on this clonotype: Just one base apart from a much larger clone, this may be a read error. J is TRBJ2-3 and V is TRBV6-2 or TRBV6-3, with D maybe TRBD2 (6 bases). Germline CDR1 MNHEY, CDR2 SVGEGT. CDR3 length equals 15 residues. Trimming removed 8 bases at V and 3 bases at J, with 18 bases between. The CDR3 sequence is CASARWEVGTDTQYF. The CDR3 coding sequence is TGTGCCAGCGCTCGGTGGGAGGTTGGGACAGATACGCAGTATTTT.

This clonotype was recorded many times. The rearrangement joins TRBV18 to TRBJ2-1, with 7 bases aligning to TRBD2. Germline V gene data show CDR1 as KGHSH and CDR2 as LQKENI. The CDR3 consists of 14 residues. V gave up 7 bases and J gave up 7 bases; unmatched junction bases: 10. CDR3 in amino acids: CASFLALGGNEQFF. Written as DNA, the CDR3 is TGTGCCAGCTTTTTGGCCCTCGGGGGGAATGAGCAGTTCTTC.

This clonotype was counted at least ten times. V usage is TRBV5-8 and J usage is TRBJ1-2; 7 nucleotides match TRBD1. Per germline, CDR1 SGHTS and CDR2 YDEGEE. V shed 2 bases, J shed 4 bases, and the junction held 8 bases outside the gene matches. The CDR3 runs to 15 residues. The CDR3 protein is CASSLSLGQAYGYTF. CDR3 DNA sequence: TGTGCCAGCAGCTTATCTCTAGGACAGGCCTATGGCTACACCTTC. The full variable domain, rest sourced from reference TRBV5-8 and TRBJ1-2, is EAGVTQSPTHLIKTRGQQATLRCSPISGHTSVYWYQQALGLGLQFLLWYDEGEERNRGNFPPRFSGRQFPNYSSELNVNALELEDSALYLCASSLSLGQAYGYTFGSGTRLTVV.

This clonotype showed up many times. V is TRBV20-1 and J is TRBJ2-1; unclear D gene. V was pared by 3 bases and J by 10 bases, with 7 bases between. The germline CDR1 and CDR2 sequences are DFQATT and SNEGSKA (reference sequence). CDR3 length: 10 amino acids. This chain's CDR3 is CSASDQEQFF. The CDR3 coding sequence is TGCAGTGCTAGCGACCAGGAGCAGTTCTTC.

This clonotype was counted many times. This chain joins TRBV20-1 and TRBJ2-7; either TRBD1 or TRBD2 may supply D (5 bases each). Trimming pared 6 bases from V and 1 base from J, leaving 16 bases between. CDR3 size: 14 residues. Germline V gene data show CDR1 as DFQATT and CDR2 as SNEGSKA (reference sequence). The CDR3 coding sequence is TGCAGTGCCCAGGGTCGGGGCTTATCCTACGAGCAGTACTTC. This gives the protein CSAQGRGLSYEQYF.

This clonotype was picked up a small number of times. The CDR3 sequence is CASNESNQPQHF. In nucleotides, the CDR3 is TGTGCCAGTAACGAATCCAATCAGCCCCAGCATTTT. The chain employs TRBV19 and TRBJ1-5; no firm D call. Germline V lookup: CDR1 LNHDA, CDR2 SQIVND (reference sequence). This CDR3 spans 12 amino acids. Trimming left V 7 bases short and J 3 bases short, with 7 bases between.

This clonotype came up a few times. This rearrangement joins TRBV2 to TRBJ2-2; D is tentatively TRBD1 or TRBD2 (6 bases each). The CDR3 is 15 amino acids. The germline CDR1 and CDR2 sequences are SNHLY and FYNNEI. Trimming stripped 1 base from V and 5 bases from J, with 11 bases between. In nucleotides, the CDR3 is TGTGCCAGCAGTGAAGTGATAGGGGGGACCGGGGAGCTGTTTTTT. Amino acids: CASSEVIGGTGELFF.

This clonotype was seen a handful of times. The rearrangement joins TRBV3-1 to TRBJ2-5; TRBD1 matches at 7 bases. Trimming took 6 bases from V and 5 from J; bases not matched to a gene: 12. Germline-derived CDR1 and CDR2 are LGHDT and YNNKEL (reference sequence). The CDR3 covers 15 residues. Here the CDR3 reads CASSTGTVEFETQYF. CDR3 in DNA: TGTGCCAGCAGTACCGGGACAGTCGAGTTCGAGACCCAGTACTTC.

The V and J genes are TRBV7-9 and TRBJ2-1; TRBD2 agrees at 7 bases. After removal of 0 bases from V and 5 bases from J, the junction contained 10 bases not matched to a gene. CDR3 length equals 17 residues. Germline V lookup: CDR1 SEHNR, CDR2 FQNEAQ (reference sequence). The CDR3 DNA reads as TGTGCCAGCAGCTTAGCTCCCCTTAGCGGGCCCCACAATGAGCAGTTCTTC. Its translation: CASSLAPLSGPHNEQFF.

The chain couples TRBV24-1 to TRBJ2-5, with D unclear. Per germline, CDR1 KGHDR and CDR2 SFDVKD. This CDR3 region has 13 residues. V was cut by 3 bases and J by 2 bases, with 6 bases left in between. As DNA, the CDR3 is TGTGCCACCAGTGATGCCTATCAAGAGACCCAGTACTTC. Translation gives CATSDAYQETQYF.

This clonotype was seen only a few times. V is TRBV6-6 and J is TRBJ2-2; D could derive from TRBD1 or TRBD2 (5 bases each). This CDR3 spans 13 amino acids. V shed 2 bases and J shed 7 bases, with 8 bases lying between them. Germline V gene lookup returns CDR1 MNHNY and CDR2 SVGAGI (reference sequence). Here the CDR3 DNA reads TGTGCCAGCAGTTACGGGGGTGGCGGGGAGCTGTTTTTT. It yields the protein CASSYGGGGELFF.

This chain uses TRBV20-1 with TRBJ2-1; a possible D gene is TRBD1 (6 bases). The CDR3 spans 14 residues. Germline V gene lookup returns CDR1 DFQATT and CDR2 SNEGSKA (reference sequence). The CDR3 region has the DNA TGCAGCGTTAGTGTGGGACAAACATACAATGAGCAGTTCTTC. It yields the protein CSVSVGQTYNEQFF.

This clonotype was seen ten or more times. The rearrangement joins TRBV5-1 to TRBJ1-1, with D uncertain. The CDR3 is 14 residues long. Germline loops: CDR1 SGHRS, CDR2 YFSETQ. Between the trimmed V and J ends, which lost 0 bases and 4 bases, there was a span of 10 bases. CDR3 region: CASSLAPASTEAFF. The CDR3 DNA sequence: TGCGCCAGCAGCTTGGCCCCCGCGAGCACTGAAGCTTTCTTT.

This clonotype was seen repeatedly, ten times or more. The V and J genes are TRBV28 and TRBJ1-5, with D tentatively TRBD1 (5 bases). V was clipped by 6 bases and J by 6 bases, with 15 bases between them. The length of the CDR3 is 14 residues. Germline CDR1 MDHEN, CDR2 SYDVKM. CDR3 sequence reads: CASSHGQGIQPQHF. In nucleotides, the CDR3 is TGTGCCAGCAGCCACGGCCAGGGTATTCAGCCCCAGCATTTT.

This clonotype has at least ten counts. The chain joins TRBV20-1 to TRBJ2-1, with D uncertain. Germline CDR1 and CDR2: DFQATT and SNEGSKA (reference sequence). V was clipped by 3 bases and J by 9 bases, with 18 bases between them. The CDR3 consists of 14 residues. This CDR3 is CSARYPQKRSEQFF. CDR3 bases: TGCAGTGCTAGGTACCCACAAAAGAGGAGTGAGCAGTTCTTC.

This clonotype was recorded at least ten times. This sequence joins TRBV27 and TRBJ2-1; TRBD2 matches at 10 bases. J gave up 4 bases and V 4 bases, and 10 bases lay outside the gene matches. This CDR3 contains 17 residues. Germline V gene data show CDR1 as MNHEY and CDR2 as SMNVEV (reference sequence). CDR3 sequence (DNA): TGTGCCAGCAGTTCTTATTATGGACTAGCGGATTACAATGAGCAGTTCTTC. This codes for CASSSYYGLADYNEQFF.